The clone carrying this T cell receptor (beta chain) is termed medium-sized. The antigen is undetermined. The CDR3 contains 11 residues. Germline-derived CDR1 and CDR2 are LGHDT and YNNKEL (reference sequence). V was trimmed by 1 base and J by 3 bases, leaving 1 base between them. Antiretroviral therapy had run roughly three months, about 14 weeks, before follow-up blood collection. No cell fractionation was done, so the repertoire covers all unsorted peripheral blood T cells. This record belongs to a study of HIV-infected patients and healthy controls. Study-level findings and limits: When repertoires were size-matched, rare events in HIV-infected data became overweighted.

cDNA was made from around 0.45 ug RNA using alpha and beta constant primers. Using multiplexing indices, alpha and beta chain libraries were generated apart by chain-specific third strand synthesis. A single primer pair per chain amplified all rearrangements, with per-molecule barcodes. Using its own MiXCR run on the 5' RACE reads, TCRdb lists one record per CDR3 protein. Of approximately 6,000 distinct CDR3 sequences in the sample, roughly 8% are singletons; the top ten hold around 24%. J is TRBJ2-7 and V is TRBV3-1; no clear D gene. This TCR was sampled from an adult with HIV infection. The specimen comprised blood, sampled during antiretroviral therapy. For the CDR3, the DNA is TGTGCCAGCAGCCAAGGCTACGAGCAGTACTTC. It specifies CASSQGYEQYF.